The 8 T cell receptor beta chains below were found in one sample sequenced in a study of metastatic and nonmetastatic thyroid tumors. Ahead of thyroid surgery, no patient had received treatment of any kind. TCRdb reprocessed the PCR reads via MiXCR. The sample has 15,000 to 20,000 clones, roughly 32% seen once. Sequencing was performed on blood. Receptor source: a female donor with papillary thyroid cancer or a benign thyroid nodule (not recorded which). Some clones in this sample may be carry-over from other donors' samples.

Only one count was recorded for this clone. The chain carries TRBV20-1 and TRBJ2-4; 9 bases match TRBD1. J was trimmed by 6 bases and V by 7 bases; bases with no gene match: 4. Germline V gene sequence: CDR1 DFQATT, CDR2 SNEGSKA (reference sequence). CDR3 length equals 12 residues. The CDR3, as DNA: TGCAGTGTTAGGACAGGGGCAAACATTCAGTACTTC. It specifies CSVRTGANIQYF.

J is TRBJ2-1 and V is TRBV28; D might be TRBD1 (6 bases). Germline V gives CDR1 MDHEN, CDR2 SYDVKM. Trimming cost V 7 bases and J 8 bases, with 21 bases left between them. The CDR3 contains 15 residues. The CDR3 DNA sequence: TGTGCCAGCATTCCGTCCGGACAGTGGTTGGATGAGCAGTTCTTC. This sequence encodes CASIPSGQWLDEQFF.

This clone appeared a single time. Here the CDR3 reads CASSLGLRNTGELFF. In nucleotides, the CDR3 is TGTGCCAGCAGCTTGGGACTTAGGAACACCGGGGAGCTGTTTTTT. The rearrangement links TRBV11-2 to TRBJ2-2, with D perhaps TRBD2 (6 bases). CDR1 is SGHAT, CDR2 FQNNGV, per germline. V dropped 3 bases and J dropped 1 base, with 9 bases sitting between them. This CDR3 has 15 residues.

This clone was seen ten or more times. Sequence at one end of the junction differs from germline and may be a read error. J is TRBJ1-3 and V is TRBV6-1; maybe TRBD1 (5 bases). The CDR3 is 15 residues long. Germline V CDR1 and CDR2: MNHNS, SASEGT. CDR3 residues: CASSESVGTGNAIYF. As DNA, the CDR3 is TGTGCCAGCAGTGAAAGTGTAGGGACTGGAAACGCCATATATTTT.

This clone was counted only a few times. V and J are TRBV6-1 and TRBJ2-1; D is ambiguous. The germline gives CDR1 MNHNS, CDR2 SASEGT. This CDR3 has 16 amino acids. Trimming removed 6 bases from V and 0 bases from J, with 15 bases in between. The CDR3 region has the DNA TGTGCCAGCAGCGAGAACCCGGCAGGCTCCTACAATGAGCAGTTCTTC. It specifies CASSENPAGSYNEQFF.

This clone has just a few counts. This chain links TRBV10-3 with TRBJ2-7; D is perhaps TRBD1 or TRBD2 (5 bases each). This CDR3 comprises 14 residues. The ends were cut back, 6 bases at V and 0 bases at J, with 12 bases in the middle. Germline assignment: CDR1 ENHRY and CDR2 SYGVKD. The CDR3 DNA reads TGTGCCATCAGAACCGGGACGAACTCCTACGAGCAGTACTTC. Translating it yields CAIRTGTNSYEQYF.

V usage is TRBV3-1 and J usage is TRBJ1-2, with TRBD1 as a possible D gene (5 bases). Germline-derived CDR1 and CDR2 are LGHDT and YNNKEL (reference sequence). The CDR3 has 14 amino acids. The ends were cut back, 1 base at V and 2 bases at J, with 8 bases in the middle. The CDR3 sequence: CASSQGGRNYGYTF. In DNA form, the CDR3 reads TGTGCCAGCAGCCAAGGGGGCAGAAACTATGGCTACACCTTC. The full variable domain, with the rest looked up from reference TRBV3-1 and TRBJ1-2, is DTAVSQTPKYLVTQMGNDKSIKCEQNLGHDTMYWYKQDSKKFLKIMFSYNNKELIINETVPNRFSPKSPDKAHLNLHINSLELGDSAVYFCASSQGGRNYGYTFGSGTRLTVV.

This clone was counted between two and nine times. The chain has TRBV6-1 and TRBJ1-2, with D unclear. Trimming stripped 1 base from V and 5 bases from J, with 5 bases between. CDR1 and CDR2 from the germline V gene are MNHNS and SASEGT. The CDR3 sequence is 12 residues long. The CDR3 spells CASSEVVYGYTF. CDR3 bases: TGTGCCAGCAGTGAAGTAGTGTATGGCTACACCTTC.